This note documents a single T cell receptor beta chain sequence. These data are taken from a study of cytotoxic CD8 clonotypes in ibrutinib-treated CLL. Across the whole study: Within the patient group, under 12 were relapsed/refractory and roughly 16 treatment-naive, and about 18 were IGHV unmutated.

Libraries were prepared by immunoSEQ multiplex PCR; TCRdb keeps only in-frame clonotypes and omits some of them. The sample holds some 50,000 clones, roughly 63% seen once. CDR1 is PRHDT and CDR2 is FYEKMQ in the germline V gene (reference sequence). The CDR3 has 15 amino acids. J gave up 0 bases and V 3 bases, and 3 bases lay outside the gene matches. This sample comprised PBMCs, obtained after 24 months of ibrutinib treatment. V is TRBV13 and J is TRBJ2-3, with TRBD1 matching 7 bases. This receptor was identified in a human donor with chronic lymphocytic leukemia. CDR3 residues: CASSFGTASTDTQYF. The DNA of the CDR3 is TGTGCCAGCAGCTTTGGGACAGCTAGCACAGATACGCAGTATTTT.